The rows below give T cell receptor beta chains drawn from one sample of a study of naive and memory T cell subsets. TCRdb passed the UMI-ligation and nested PCR reads through MiXCR, listing each CDR3 protein once. Among approximately 21,000 distinct CDR3 sequences listed, about 6% were seen once. The specimen comprised skin, sampled from a tuberculin skin test site. The receptors originated from an adult in good health. CDR3s include the opening cysteine and the closing phenylalanine or tryptophan. D genes are given only for firm matches. Expanded clones are given a class, and other clones once, few, many or no size at all.

clone size,V gene,D gene,J gene,CDR3 protein,CDR3 DNA
-,TRBV4-1,-,TRBJ2-7,CASSQGRGGKLDEQYF,TGCGCCAGCAGCCAAGGGCGGGGCGGGAAATTAGACGAGCAGTACTTC
-,TRBV5-6,-,TRBJ2-3,CASSSMGSTDTQYF,TGTGCCAGCAGCTCAATGGGCAGCACAGATACGCAGTATTTT
medium-sized,TRBV29-1,-,TRBJ2-7,CSVEDGQKTPYEQYF,TGCAGCGTTGAAGATGGCCAGAAGACCCCCTACGAGCAGTACTTC
many,TRBV2,TRBD1,TRBJ2-7,CASSKDRASYEQYF,TGTGCCAGCAGTAAGGACAGGGCCTCCTACGAGCAGTACTTC
medium-sized,TRBV20-1,TRBD2,TRBJ2-3,CSARGGLAPSTDTQYF,TGCAGTGCTAGAGGGGGACTAGCGCCTAGCACAGATACGCAGTATTTT
-,TRBV2,-,TRBJ1-5,CASRKQGTRNQPQHF,TGTGCCAGCAGGAAACAGGGTACGCGCAATCAGCCCCAGCATTTT
few,TRBV27,TRBD1,TRBJ2-7,CASSLDRAREQYF,TGTGCCAGCAGTTTAGACAGGGCTAGGGAGCAGTACTTC
many,TRBV6-5,TRBD1,TRBJ2-7,CASSGKVGQGSYEQYF,TGTGCCAGCAGTGGCAAAGTTGGACAGGGTAGCTACGAGCAGTACTTC
-,TRBV6-1,-,TRBJ1-2,CASSESESYGYTF,TGTGCCAGCAGTGAATCTGAGTCCTATGGCTACACCTTC
few,TRBV10-3,-,TRBJ1-3,CAIGLPGPGNTIYF,TGTGCCATCGGACTTCCAGGACCTGGAAACACCATATATTTT
-,TRBV5-1,TRBD1,TRBJ2-3,CASSRDSATDTQYF,TGCGCCAGCAGCCGGGACAGCGCCACAGATACGCAGTATTTT
few,TRBV6-5,-,TRBJ1-1,CASSYSTEGNTEAFF,TGTGCCAGCAGTTACTCAACAGAGGGAAACACTGAAGCTTTCTTT